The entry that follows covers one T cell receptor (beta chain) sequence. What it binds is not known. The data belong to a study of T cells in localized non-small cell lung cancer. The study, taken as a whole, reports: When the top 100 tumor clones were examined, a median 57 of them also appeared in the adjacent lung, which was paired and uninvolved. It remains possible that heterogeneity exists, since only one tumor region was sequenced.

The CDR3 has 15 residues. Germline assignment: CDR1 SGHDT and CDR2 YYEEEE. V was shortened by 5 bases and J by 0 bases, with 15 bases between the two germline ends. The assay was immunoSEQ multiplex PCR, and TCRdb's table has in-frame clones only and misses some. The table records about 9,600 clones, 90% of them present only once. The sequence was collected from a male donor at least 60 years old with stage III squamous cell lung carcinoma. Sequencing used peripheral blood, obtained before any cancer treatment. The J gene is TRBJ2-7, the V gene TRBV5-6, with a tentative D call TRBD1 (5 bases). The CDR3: CASSRDRRRSYEQYF. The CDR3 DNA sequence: TGTGCCAGCAGTCGAGACAGACGCCGCTCCTACGAGCAGTACTTC.